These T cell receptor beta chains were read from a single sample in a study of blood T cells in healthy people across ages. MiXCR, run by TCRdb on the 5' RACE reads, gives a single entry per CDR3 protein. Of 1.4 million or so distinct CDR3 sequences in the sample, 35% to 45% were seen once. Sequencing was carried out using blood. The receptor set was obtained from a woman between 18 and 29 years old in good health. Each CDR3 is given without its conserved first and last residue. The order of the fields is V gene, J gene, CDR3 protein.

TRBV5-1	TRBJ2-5	ASSYNQETQY
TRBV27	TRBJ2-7	ASSSLSGASSYEQY
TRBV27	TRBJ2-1	ASTHWTGNNEQF
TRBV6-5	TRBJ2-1	ASSFWLAGLNEQF
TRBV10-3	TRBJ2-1	AISESVAGGYNEQF
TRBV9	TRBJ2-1	ASSVDLRTSGGNEQF
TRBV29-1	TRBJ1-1	SVQKVNTEAF
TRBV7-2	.	ASSLVLAGEGAEQY
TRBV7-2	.	ASCFRTGENIQY
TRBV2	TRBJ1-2	ASDDRNGYT
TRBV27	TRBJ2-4	ASSGFDKDGQY
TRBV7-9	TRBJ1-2	ASSTPRVTNYGYT
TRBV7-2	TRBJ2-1	ASSSLWDYYNEQF
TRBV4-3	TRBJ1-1	ASSQGGLLNTETF
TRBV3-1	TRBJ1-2	ASSPVWGNYGYT
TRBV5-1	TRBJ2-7	ASSSGGGRSYEQY
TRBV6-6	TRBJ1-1	ASSLSVGGRITEAF
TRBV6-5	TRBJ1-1	ASSGRQAGEAF
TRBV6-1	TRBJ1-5	ASSATVNSNQPQH
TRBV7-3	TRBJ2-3	ASSLWPGGTDTQY
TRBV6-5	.	ASSPDRRTYNEQY
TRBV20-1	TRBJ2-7	SARGSGGALEQY
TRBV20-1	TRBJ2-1	SASRTNNNEQF
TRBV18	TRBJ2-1	ASSPGGLTEQF
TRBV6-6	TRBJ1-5	ATAGDYYQPQH
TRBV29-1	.	SVRPLVTQY
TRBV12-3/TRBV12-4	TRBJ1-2	ASSFRAPIYGYT
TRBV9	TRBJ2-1	ASSEERWNEQF
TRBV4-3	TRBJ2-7	ASSQFRGLVSIDEQY
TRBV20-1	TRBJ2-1	SARDSKGASSYNEQF
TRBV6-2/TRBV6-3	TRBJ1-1	ASSYRKGREAF
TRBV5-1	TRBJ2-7	ASSWEGDPSYEQY
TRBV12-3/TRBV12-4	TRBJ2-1	ASSSIAWGKQF
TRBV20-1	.	SAWLDSYQETQF
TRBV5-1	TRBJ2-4	ASSLGGTSGAYNEQY
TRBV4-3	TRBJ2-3	ATKDMQDTQY
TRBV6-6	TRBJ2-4	ASSFLQGDQY
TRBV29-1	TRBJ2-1	SVDSDRARVAYNEQF